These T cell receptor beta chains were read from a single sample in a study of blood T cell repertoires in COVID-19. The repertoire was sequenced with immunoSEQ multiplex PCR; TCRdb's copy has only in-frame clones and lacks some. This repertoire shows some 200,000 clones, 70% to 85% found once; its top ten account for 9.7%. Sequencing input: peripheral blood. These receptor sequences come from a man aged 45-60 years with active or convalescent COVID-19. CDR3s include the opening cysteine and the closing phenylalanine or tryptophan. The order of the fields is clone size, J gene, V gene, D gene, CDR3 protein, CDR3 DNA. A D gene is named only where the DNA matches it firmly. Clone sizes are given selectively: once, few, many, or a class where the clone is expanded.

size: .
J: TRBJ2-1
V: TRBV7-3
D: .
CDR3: CASSTSGERRYNEQFF
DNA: TGTGCCAGCAGCACCTCGGGGGAGCGGAGGTACAATGAGCAGTTCTTC

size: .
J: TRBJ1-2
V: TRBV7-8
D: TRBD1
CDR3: CASSSQTGAPSNYGYTF
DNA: TGTGCCAGCAGCTCACAGACAGGGGCCCCCTCCAACTATGGCTACACCTTC

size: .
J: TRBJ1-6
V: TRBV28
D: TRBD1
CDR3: CASSLGGQKTYNSPLHF
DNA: TGTGCCAGCAGTCTTGGGGGACAGAAAACATATAATTCACCCCTCCACTTT

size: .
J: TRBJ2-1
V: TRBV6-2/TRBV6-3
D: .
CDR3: CASSYGGFSYNEQFF
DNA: TGTGCCAGCAGTTATGGGGGGTTCTCCTACAATGAGCAGTTCTTC

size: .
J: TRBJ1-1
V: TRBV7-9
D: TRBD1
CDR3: CASSRIRDRGTEAFF
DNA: TGTGCCAGCAGCCGAATAAGGGACAGGGGCACTGAAGCTTTCTTT

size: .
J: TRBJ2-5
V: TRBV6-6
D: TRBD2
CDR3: CASSRSSGQETQYF
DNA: TGTGCCAGCAGCCGATCTAGCGGGCAAGAGACCCAGTACTTC

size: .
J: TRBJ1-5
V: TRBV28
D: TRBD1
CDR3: CASRQGADQPQHF
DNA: TGTGCCAGCAGACAGGGGGCGGATCAGCCCCAGCATTTT

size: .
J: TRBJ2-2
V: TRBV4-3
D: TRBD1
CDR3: CASSHTGETGELFF
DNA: TGCGCCAGCAGCCACACAGGGGAAACCGGGGAGCTGTTTTTT

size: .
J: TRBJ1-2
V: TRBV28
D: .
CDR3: CASSLVANYGYTF
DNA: TGTGCCAGCAGTTTAGTAGCTAACTATGGCTACACCTTC

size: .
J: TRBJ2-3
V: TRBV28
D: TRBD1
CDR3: CASSLSQPGQGSDTQYF
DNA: TGTGCCAGCAGTTTAAGCCAACCGGGACAGGGTTCAGATACGCAGTATTTT

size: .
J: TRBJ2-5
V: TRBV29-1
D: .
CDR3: CSVDRGVGETQYF
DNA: TGCAGCGTTGACAGGGGGGTTGGAGAGACCCAGTACTTC

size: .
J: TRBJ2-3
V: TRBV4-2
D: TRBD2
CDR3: CASSPGLAVQMTDTQYF
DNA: TGTGCCAGCAGCCCGGGGCTAGCGGTACAAATGACAGATACGCAGTATTTT

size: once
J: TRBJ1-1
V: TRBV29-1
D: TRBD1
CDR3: CSVVDRAHTEAFF
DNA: TGCAGCGTCGTGGACAGGGCGCACACTGAAGCTTTCTTT

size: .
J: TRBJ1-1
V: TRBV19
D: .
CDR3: CASISTVVPFF
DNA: TGTGCCAGTATTTCGACAGTTGTTCCTTTCTTT

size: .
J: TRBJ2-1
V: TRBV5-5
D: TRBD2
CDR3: CASSLFYRGEASNEQFF
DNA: TGTGCCAGCAGCTTGTTCTACCGGGGGGAAGCTAGCAATGAGCAGTTCTTC

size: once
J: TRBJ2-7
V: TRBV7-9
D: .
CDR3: CASSKTSSQYEQYF
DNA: TGTGCCAGCAGCAAAACTAGTTCCCAGTACGAGCAGTACTTC

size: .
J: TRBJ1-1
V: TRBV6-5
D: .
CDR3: CASSSRIQTTEAFF
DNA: TGTGCCAGCAGTTCGCGGATTCAGACCACTGAAGCTTTCTTT

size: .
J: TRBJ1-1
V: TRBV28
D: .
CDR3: CASSLRGNREGEAFF
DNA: TGTGCCAGCAGTTTAAGGGGGAACAGGGAGGGCGAAGCTTTCTTT

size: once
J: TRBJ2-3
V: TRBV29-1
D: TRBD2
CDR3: CSVDRLAGGPIADTQYF
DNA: TGCAGCGTTGACCGGCTAGCGGGAGGGCCCATCGCAGATACGCAGTATTTT

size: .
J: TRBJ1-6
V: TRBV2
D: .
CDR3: CASSGGGYNSPLHF
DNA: TGTGCCAGCAGCGGCGGGGGCTATAATTCACCCCTCCACTTT

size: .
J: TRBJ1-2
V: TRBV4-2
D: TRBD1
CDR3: CASSQVGARTGIGYTF
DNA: TGTGCCAGCAGCCAAGTGGGGGCCCGGACAGGGATAGGCTACACCTTC

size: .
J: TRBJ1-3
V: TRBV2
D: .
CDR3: CASWGDGNTIYF
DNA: TGTGCCAGCTGGGGCGATGGAAACACCATATATTTT

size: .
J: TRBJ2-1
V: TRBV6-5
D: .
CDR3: CASSYDGYNEQFF
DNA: TGTGCCAGCAGTTACGACGGGTACAATGAGCAGTTCTTC

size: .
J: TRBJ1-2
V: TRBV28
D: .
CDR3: CASSLDPRGFNGYTF
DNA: TGTGCCAGCAGTTTAGACCCCCGGGGTTTTAATGGCTACACCTTC

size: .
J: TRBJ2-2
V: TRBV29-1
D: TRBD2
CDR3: CSVSRAGGGELFF
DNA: TGCAGCGTTAGCAGAGCGGGGGGCGGGGAGCTGTTTTTT

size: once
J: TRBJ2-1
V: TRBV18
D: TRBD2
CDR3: CASSPQATSGRGEQFF
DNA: TGTGCCAGCTCACCACAGGCTACTAGCGGGAGGGGTGAGCAGTTCTTC

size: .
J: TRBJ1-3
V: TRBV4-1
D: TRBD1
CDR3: CASRRDRESGNTIYF
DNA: TGCGCCAGCAGAAGGGACAGGGAATCTGGAAACACCATATATTTT

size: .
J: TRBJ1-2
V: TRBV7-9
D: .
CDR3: CASLAGESNYGYTF
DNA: TGTGCCAGCTTAGCGGGGGAGTCTAACTATGGCTACACCTTC

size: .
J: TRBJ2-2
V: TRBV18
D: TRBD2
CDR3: CASSPPLAGGRTGELFF
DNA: TGTGCCAGCTCACCACCCCTAGCGGGAGGTCGGACCGGGGAGCTGTTTTTT

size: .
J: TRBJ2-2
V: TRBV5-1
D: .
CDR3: CASSLGPRRETGELFF
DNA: TGCGCCAGCAGCTTGGGACCCAGGAGGGAAACCGGGGAGCTGTTTTTT

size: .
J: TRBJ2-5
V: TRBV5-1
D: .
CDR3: CASSLGGGEGTQYF
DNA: TGCGCCAGCAGCTTGGGCGGGGGCGAGGGGACCCAGTACTTC

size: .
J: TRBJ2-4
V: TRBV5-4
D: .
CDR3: CASSAGASAKNIQYF
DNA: TGTGCCAGCAGCGCGGGGGCGTCAGCCAAAAACATTCAGTACTTC

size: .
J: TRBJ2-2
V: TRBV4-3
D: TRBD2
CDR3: CASSQDPPSGRAGGELFF
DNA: TGCGCCAGCAGCCAAGATCCCCCTAGCGGGAGGGCCGGTGGGGAGCTGTTTTTT

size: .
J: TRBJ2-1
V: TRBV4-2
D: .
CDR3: CASSQDRRGSNEQFF
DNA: TGTGCCAGCAGCCAAGATAGACGTGGGAGTAATGAGCAGTTCTTC

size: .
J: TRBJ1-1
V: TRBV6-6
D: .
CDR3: CASSFAQGNTEAFF
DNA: TGTGCCAGCAGTTTCGCACAGGGGAACACTGAAGCTTTCTTT

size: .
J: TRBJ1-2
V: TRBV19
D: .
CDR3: CAGSGARRYGYTF
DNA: TGTGCCGGTAGTGGCGCCAGGCGTTATGGCTACACCTTC

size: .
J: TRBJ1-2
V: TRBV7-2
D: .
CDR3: CASSLGGYYGYTF
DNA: TGTGCCAGCAGCTTAGGGGGCTACTATGGCTACACCTTC

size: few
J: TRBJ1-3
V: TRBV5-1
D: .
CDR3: CASSLGQSTGNTIYF
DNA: TGCGCCAGCAGCTTGGGACAGTCCACCGGAAACACCATATATTTT

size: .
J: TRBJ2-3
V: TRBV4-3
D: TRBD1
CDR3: CASSQAAGGSSTDTQYF
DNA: TGCGCCAGCAGCCAAGCGGCAGGGGGCTCTAGCACAGATACGCAGTATTTT

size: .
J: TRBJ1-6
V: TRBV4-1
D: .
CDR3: CASSLQGPGGNSPLHF
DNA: TGCGCCAGCAGCCTCCAGGGCCCCGGGGGGAATTCACCCCTCCACTTT

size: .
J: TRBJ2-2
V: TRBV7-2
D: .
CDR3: CASSLRGLGGELFF
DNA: TGTGCCAGCAGCTTACGAGGGTTGGGCGGGGAGCTGTTTTTT

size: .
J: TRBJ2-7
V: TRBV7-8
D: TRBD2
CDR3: CASSGSGRGGYEQYF
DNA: TGTGCCAGCAGCGGTAGCGGGAGGGGGGGCTACGAGCAGTACTTC

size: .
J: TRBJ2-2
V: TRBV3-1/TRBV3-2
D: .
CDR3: CASSQVGGITGELFF
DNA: TGTGCCAGCAGCCAAGTCGGGGGAATAACCGGGGAGCTGTTTTTT

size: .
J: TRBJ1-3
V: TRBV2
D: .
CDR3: CASRGTSSGNTIYF
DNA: TGTGCCAGCAGAGGGACTTCGTCTGGAAACACCATATATTTT

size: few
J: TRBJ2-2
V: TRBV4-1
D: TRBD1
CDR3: CASSQGTGGSSNTGELFF
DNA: TGCGCCAGCAGCCAAGGGACAGGGGGTAGTTCGAACACCGGGGAGCTGTTTTTT

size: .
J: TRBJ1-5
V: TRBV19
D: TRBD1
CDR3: CAIGETGSNQPQHF
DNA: TGTGCTATTGGCGAGACAGGGAGCAATCAGCCCCAGCATTTT